This TCR beta chain comes out of a study of cytomegalovirus exposure and HLA in healthy donors. Study context: Assignment to the Caucasian-associated ancestry cluster applied to approximately 80% of the approximately 420 genotyped donors.

J lost 1 base, V lost 5 bases, and 4 bases had no gene match. The CDR3 spans 16 residues. The germline CDR1 and CDR2 sequences are SGHVS and FNYEAQ. 60 Vbeta and 13 Jbeta primers were used in PCR. Here immunoSEQ multiplex PCR was the method, and the copy in TCRdb shows in-frame clones only, minus some. The table records 65,000 or so clones, 60% to 80% of them present only once. The sample taken for sequencing was PBMCs. The receptor comes from a girl aged 10-17 years in good health and CMV-seropositive. The chain combines TRBV7-6 with TRBJ1-4; TRBD1 matches 10 bases. The CDR3 spells CASSPGTGVTNEKLFF. CDR3 nucleotide sequence: TGTGCCAGCAGCCCCGGGACAGGGGTAACTAATGAAAAACTGTTTTTT.